Each of the 12 T cell receptor beta chains below was sequenced from the same sample in a study of blood T cell repertoires in COVID-19. The method was immunoSEQ multiplex PCR; TCRdb's version includes in-frame clones alone and lacks a portion of them. The data show some 68,000 clones, roughly 85% seen once. Sequenced material: peripheral blood. These receptors were taken from a woman aged 45-59 years with COVID-19, enrolled during active disease.

The V and J genes are TRBV27 and TRBJ1-2, with D hard to call. Trimming removed 6 bases at V and 6 bases at J, with 17 bases between. The V gene's germline CDR1 is MNHEY and CDR2 SMNVEV (reference sequence). This CDR3 is 14 amino acids long. CDR3 coding DNA: TGTGCCAGCAGACACGTAGGAGGGAGTGATGGCTACACCTTC. Protein product: CASRHVGGSDGYTF.

V and J are TRBV18 and TRBJ2-7, with 9 nucleotides matching TRBD2. This CDR3 is built from 16 residues. From germline, CDR1 is KGHSH and CDR2 LQKENI. The trim removed 0 bases at V and 5 bases at J, leaving 8 bases unmatched. The CDR3 loop is CASSPPKAGGPNEQYF. CDR3 DNA sequence: TGTGCCAGCTCACCACCTAAGGCGGGAGGGCCTAACGAGCAGTACTTC.

The V gene is TRBV3-1 (or the pseudogene TRBV3-2), the J gene TRBJ2-2; a weak D match, TRBD1 (5 bases). Germline assignment: CDR1 LGHDT and CDR2 YNNKEL (reference sequence). With 10 bases removed from V and 4 bases from J, the gap between germline ends came to 16 bases. CDR3 length equals 14 residues. In nucleotides, the CDR3 is TGTGCCATCCGCGGAAGTGGGGCCACCGGGGAGCTGTTTTTT. It specifies CAIRGSGATGELFF.

J is TRBJ2-7 and V is TRBV12-3 or TRBV12-4, with D maybe TRBD1 (6 bases). The CDR3 runs 11 residues. Trimming stripped 6 bases from V and 4 bases from J, with 7 bases between. The CDR3 loop is CASRTGYEQYF. As DNA, the CDR3 is TGTGCCAGCAGGACAGGATACGAGCAGTACTTC.

The rearrangement joins TRBV11-1 to TRBJ2-1, with 9 bases aligning to TRBD2. V lost 5 bases and J lost 10; bases outside the gene matches: 6. Germline CDR1 SGHAT, CDR2 FQDESV (reference sequence). The CDR3 is made up of 13 amino acids. This CDR3 is CASSPRGTSEQFF. CDR3 nucleotides: TGTGCCAGCAGCCCCCGGGGGACTAGCGAGCAGTTCTTC.

The CDR3 is CASRKDIVYGYTF. The CDR3, as DNA: TGTGCCAGCAGGAAGGACATCGTTTATGGCTACACCTTC. The chain recombines TRBV2 with TRBJ1-2; D is perhaps TRBD1 (5 bases). CDR1 and CDR2 from the germline V gene are SNHLY and FYNNEI. With 6 bases removed from V and 5 bases from J, the gap between germline ends came to 13 bases. This CDR3 spans 13 amino acids.

V is TRBV29-1 and J is TRBJ2-4, with D unresolved. The CDR3 has 11 amino acids. V dropped 7 bases and J dropped 6 bases, with 10 bases sitting between them. Germline assignment: CDR1 SQVTM and CDR2 ANQGSEA. CDR3 amino acids: CSAGDGNIQYF. CDR3 nucleotides: TGCAGCGCCGGCGACGGAAACATTCAGTACTTC.

V and J are TRBV30 and TRBJ1-3, with 9 nucleotides matching TRBD1. CDR3 size: 16 residues. The junction had 9 bases not matched to a gene; V was cut back by 5 bases and J by 1 base. Germline V lookup: CDR1 GTSNPN, CDR2 SVGIG (reference sequence). The DNA of the CDR3 is TGTGCCTGGGGAATCGGGACAGGGCAATCTGGAAACACCATATATTTT. Amino acids: CAWGIGTGQSGNTIYF.

V and J are TRBV5-1 and TRBJ1-1; D gene unclear. V lost 4 bases, J lost 5 bases, and 12 bases lay in between. Germline lookup yields CDR1 SGHRS and CDR2 YFSETQ. This CDR3 has 13 residues. CDR3 protein: CASSPDGGTEAFF. For the CDR3, the DNA is TGCGCCAGCAGCCCTGACGGAGGTACTGAAGCTTTCTTT. Looking up the rest from reference TRBV5-1 and TRBJ1-1 gives the full variable domain: KAGVTQTPRYLIKTRGQQVTLSCSPISGHRSVSWYQQTPGQGLQFLFEYFSETQRNKGNFPGRFSGRQFSNSRSEMNVSTLELGDSALYLCASSPDGGTEAFFGQGTRLTVV.

V gene TRBV19 combines with J gene TRBJ2-3; 13 nucleotides align to TRBD2. The CDR3 contains 16 residues. CDR1 and CDR2 (germline): LNHDA, SQIVND (reference sequence). Germline trimming cut 3 bases from V and 6 bases from J; bases unmatched to any gene: 6. The CDR3 spells CASSIRTSGRVDTQYF. CDR3 in DNA: TGTGCCAGTAGTATTCGGACTAGCGGGAGAGTGGATACGCAGTATTTT.

The genes are TRBV4-3 and TRBJ2-3; the match to TRBD2 covers 12 bases. There are 15 residues in the CDR3. CDR1 is LGHNA, CDR2 YSLEER, per germline. V dropped 4 bases and J dropped 1; count of bases not matched to a gene: 0. The CDR3 loop reads CASSRLAGGTDTQYF. As DNA, the CDR3 is TGCGCCAGCAGCCGACTAGCGGGAGGCACAGATACGCAGTATTTT.

The chain is built from TRBV19 and TRBJ2-2, with D maybe TRBD2 (6 bases). Germline-derived CDR1 and CDR2 are LNHDA and SQIVND (reference sequence). V lost 1 base and J lost 6, with 9 bases in between. This CDR3 spans 14 amino acids. The CDR3: CASSIAGEAGELFF. In DNA, the CDR3 is TGTGCCAGTAGTATAGCGGGAGAGGCCGGGGAGCTGTTTTTT.